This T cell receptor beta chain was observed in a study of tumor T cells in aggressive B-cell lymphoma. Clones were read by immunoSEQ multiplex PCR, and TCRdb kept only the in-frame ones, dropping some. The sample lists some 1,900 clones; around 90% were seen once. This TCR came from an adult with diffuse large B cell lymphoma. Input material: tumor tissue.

CDR3 region: CAISSGGSGYTF. The CDR3 DNA is TGTGCCATCAGTTCAGGGGGTTCTGGCTACACCTTC. V gene TRBV10-3 combines with J gene TRBJ1-2, with TRBD1 matching over 7 bases. Germline CDR1 ENHRY, CDR2 SYGVKD. The CDR3 runs 12 residues. The junction had 4 bases not matched to a gene; V was cut back by 5 bases and J by 7 bases.